The clone carrying this T cell receptor beta chain was recorded a few times. The germline V and J ends were trimmed by 0 bases and 1 base, with 10 bases remaining between them. Germline lookup yields CDR1 SGHTA and CDR2 FQGNSA. This CDR3 has 15 amino acids. Combining a sample-barcoded 5' primer with a J-beta primer mix, a second PCR ran for 7 to 11 cycles. TCRdb fed the 5' RACE reads into MiXCR, producing one record per CDR3 protein. This sample has around 1,900,000 distinct CDR3 sequences, with roughly 43% found just once. This sample stems from a study of blood T cells in healthy people across ages. The overall study: Template switching retrieved approximately one barcoded beta molecule for each two T cells.

The sample was blood. The V and J genes are TRBV7-2 and TRBJ2-7; the D gene is possibly TRBD1 (5 bases). The TCR originated in a human donor in good health. CDR3 sequence: CASSLASGPSYEQYF. For the CDR3, the DNA is TGTGCCAGCAGCTTAGCATCAGGGCCTTCCTACGAGCAGTACTTC.